A single sample gave rise to the 26 T cell receptor beta chains below, sequenced in a study of T cells in Graves' hyperthyroidism and ophthalmopathy (dated by TCRdb to between 2018 and 2020). Library generation was performed with multiplex PCR. The data were produced on an Illumina HiSeq 2000. The TCR beta CDR3 regions were amplified from RNA transcripts. For the first round of RT-PCR on the TCR CDR3, the HTBI primer set was used together with the Qiagen OneStep RT-PCR kit. TCRdb redid the processing of the public reads, applying fastp at Q25 and MiXCR, and retained in-frame beta chains. Each entry is one CDR3 protein sequence, shown with its most common DNA and genes. The table for this sample lists hundreds of thousands of distinct CDR3 sequences; 14% of them were counted only once. Jointly, the top ten make up roughly 10% of the sample. The sequenced material came from blood. These receptors were taken from a woman younger than 35 with Graves' hyperthyroidism.

The chain joins TRBV5-1 to TRBJ2-2; possibly TRBD2 for D (5 bases). Germline loops: CDR1 SGHRS, CDR2 YFSETQ. Trimming pared 0 bases from V and 5 bases from J, leaving 11 bases between. The CDR3 has 15 residues. The CDR3 loop is CASSLERARTGELFF. In nucleotides, the CDR3 is TGCGCCAGCAGCTTGGAGAGGGCCAGGACCGGGGAGCTGTTTTTT. The full variable domain, its missing parts supplied by reference TRBV5-1 and TRBJ2-2, is KAGVTQTPRYLIKTRGQQVTLSCSPISGHRSVSWYQQTPGQGLQFLFEYFSETQRNKGNFPGRFSGRQFSNSRSEMNVSTLELGDSALYLCASSLERARTGELFFGEGSRLTVL.

This chain connects TRBV24-1 to TRBJ2-5; a possible D gene is TRBD1 (6 bases). The V gene lost 1 base and the J gene lost 5 bases, with 19 bases spanning the gap. CDR1 and CDR2 from the germline V gene are KGHDR and SFDVKD. The CDR3 loop spans 17 amino acids. CDR3 nucleotide sequence: TGTGCCACCAGTGATTTTACCGGGACACTCCGAGGGGAGACCCAGTACTTC. Translation gives CATSDFTGTLRGETQYF.

This clonotype was found a few times. The chain couples TRBV13 to TRBJ2-2; D might be TRBD1 (6 bases). V was clipped by 2 bases and J by 5 bases, with 15 bases between them. The CDR3 has 16 amino acids. Germline V gene sequence: CDR1 PRHDT, CDR2 FYEKMQ (reference sequence). CDR3 in DNA: TGTGCCAGCAGCTTAACGACAGGACCTCGAACCGGGGAGCTGTTTTTT. Residues: CASSLTTGPRTGELFF. Variable domain in full (rest from reference TRBV13 and TRBJ2-2): AAGVIQSPRHLIKEKRETATLKCYPIPRHDTVYWYQQGPGQDPQFLISFYEKMQSDKGSIPDRFSAQQFSDYHSELNMSSLELGDSALYFCASSLTTGPRTGELFFGEGSRLTVL.

The chain uses TRBV29-1 and TRBJ1-5; D gene uncertain. V was pared by 4 bases and J by 0 bases, with 10 bases between. CDR3 size: 14 residues. Germline values: CDR1 SQVTM, CDR2 ANQGSEA. The CDR3 DNA sequence: TGCAGCGTTGGGGAGGGCCATAGCAATCAGCCCCAGCATTTT. This gives the protein CSVGEGHSNQPQHF.

The chain is built from TRBV24-1 and TRBJ1-2; D is unresolved. The CDR3 sequence is 12 residues long. V lost 2 bases to trimming and J lost 8 bases, with 8 bases between them. Germline loops: CDR1 KGHDR, CDR2 SFDVKD. The CDR3 DNA follows: TGTGCCACCAGTGATTCTGGCCCGGGCTACACCTTC. As protein: CATSDSGPGYTF.

The chain carries TRBV20-1 and TRBJ2-5; 8 positions match TRBD1. The CDR3 loop spans 14 amino acids. The junction had 5 bases not matched to a gene; V was cut back by 3 bases and J by 2 bases. Germline V gene lookup returns CDR1 DFQATT and CDR2 SNEGSKA (reference sequence). The CDR3 here is CSASRGPAQETQYF. The DNA for the CDR3 is TGCAGTGCTAGCAGGGGGCCCGCTCAAGAGACCCAGTACTTC.

This clonotype was detected many times. V is TRBV5-6 and J is TRBJ1-5; possible D gene TRBD1, 6 bases. Trimming left V 0 bases short and J 2 bases short, with 9 bases between. Looked up from germline, CDR1 is SGHDT and CDR2 is YYEEEE. The length of the CDR3 is 15 residues. The CDR3 region has the DNA TGTGCCAGCAGCTTGGCCAGGGGAGGCAATCAGCCCCAGCATTTT. This gives the protein CASSLARGGNQPQHF.

At least ten counts were recorded for this clonotype. The genes are TRBV5-1 and TRBJ1-1; TRBD1 agrees at 7 bases. The CDR3 runs to 16 residues. Germline V gene lookup returns CDR1 SGHRS and CDR2 YFSETQ. The J segment lost 0 bases and the V segment lost 5 bases, leaving 10 bases of the junction unmatched. DNA for the CDR3: TGCGCCAGCAGTGCGAGACAGGGCGCCCTGAACACTGAAGCTTTCTTT. Translation: CASSARQGALNTEAFF.

Many counts were recorded for this clonotype. V usage is TRBV27 and J usage is TRBJ2-3; weak D call: TRBD1 (6 bases). Germline CDR1 and CDR2: MNHEY and SMNVEV (reference sequence). With 6 bases removed from V and 6 bases from J, the gap between germline ends came to 19 bases. The CDR3 runs to 15 residues. CDR3 amino acids: CASSFLGTQSDTQYF. CDR3 in DNA: TGTGCCAGCAGCTTTTTGGGGACACAGTCGGATACGCAGTATTTT.

The CDR3 DNA reads TGCAGTGCGAGGCGGGAGGAGTTCGGTGGGGCCAACGTCCTGACTTTC. It codes for CSARREEFGGANVLTF. V and J are TRBV20-1 and TRBJ2-6, with 8 positions matching TRBD2. The germline gives CDR1 DFQATT, CDR2 SNEGSKA (reference sequence). J gave up 3 bases and V 6 bases, and 10 bases lay outside the gene matches. This CDR3 contains 16 residues.

This clonotype showed up just a few times. The rearrangement links TRBV19 to TRBJ2-1, with no clear D. The V end lost 1 base, the J end lost 0 bases, and 7 bases lay between the germline ends. Germline loops: CDR1 LNHDA, CDR2 SQIVND (reference sequence). The CDR3 contains 15 residues. The CDR3 spells CASSIAASSYNEQFF. The CDR3 nucleotides are TGTGCCAGTAGTATAGCAGCGTCCTCCTACAATGAGCAGTTCTTC.

The sample holds many counts of this clonotype. V gene TRBV28 combines with J gene TRBJ2-5; D is unclear. Germline CDR1 and CDR2: MDHEN and SYDVKM. Trimming left V 5 bases short and J 6 bases short, with 28 bases between. The CDR3 loop spans 18 amino acids. The CDR3 protein is CASSPSLLDLAVGQTQYF. For the CDR3, the DNA is TGTGCCAGCAGTCCTTCCCTCTTAGATTTGGCGGTCGGACAGACCCAGTACTTC.

The sample holds many counts of this clonotype. The chain uses TRBV11-3 and TRBJ2-1, with D tentatively TRBD1 (6 bases). Deletions cut 5 bases from V and 7 bases from J, with 18 bases between. The CDR3 length is 15 residues. Germline CDR1 SGHNT, CDR2 YENEEA. The CDR3 region is CASSQTTGYRNEQFF. The CDR3 DNA is TGTGCCAGCAGCCAGACGACAGGATACAGGAATGAGCAGTTCTTC.

V is TRBV19 and J is TRBJ2-6, with D perhaps assigned TRBD1 or TRBD2 (6 bases each). The CDR3 contains 19 residues. The germline gives CDR1 LNHDA, CDR2 SQIVND (reference sequence). The ends were cut back, 5 bases at V and 1 base at J, with 21 bases in the middle. CDR3 loop: CASSLLPRGGSSGANVLTF. The CDR3 nucleotides read TGTGCCAGTAGTTTATTACCCAGGGGAGGTTCGTCTGGGGCCAACGTCCTGACTTTC.

A few counts support this clonotype. This chain links TRBV11-1 with TRBJ2-4; a possible D gene is TRBD2 (6 bases). The CDR3 has 17 residues. V was clipped by 4 bases and J by 1 base, with 17 bases between them. The V gene's germline CDR1 is SGHAT and CDR2 FQDESV (reference sequence). CDR3 DNA sequence: TGTGCCAGCAGCTCACGCCGGCGGGACGGCGCCAAAAACATTCAGTACTTC. Its translation: CASSSRRRDGAKNIQYF.

The chain is built from TRBV19 and TRBJ2-7; tentatively, D is TRBD2 (6 bases). Trimming took 5 bases from V and 2 from J, leaving 19 bases between them. This CDR3 has 16 residues. Germline CDR1 is LNHDA and CDR2 is SQIVND (reference sequence). CDR3 DNA: TGTGCCAGTAGTCTCGGAGCGGCACGGGGGACCTACGAGCAGTACTTC. Protein product: CASSLGAARGTYEQYF.

This clonotype was recorded only once. A much larger clone is a single base away; this may be a read error. The chain has TRBV4-1 and TRBJ1-2; 8 positions agree with TRBD1. From germline, CDR1 is MGHRA and CDR2 YSYEKL. The CDR3 runs to 16 residues. CDR3 sequence (DNA): TGCGTCAGCAGCCAACCGCGGACAGGGAGCTACCATGGCTACACCTTC. Translated, it gives CVSSQPRTGSYHGYTF.

The rearrangement links TRBV19 to TRBJ1-5; maybe TRBD1 (6 bases). Germline V gene data show CDR1 as LNHDA and CDR2 as SQIVND (reference sequence). V was trimmed by 10 bases and J by 7 bases, leaving 14 bases between them. The CDR3 loop spans 12 amino acids. Here the CDR3 reads CATSKGGQPQHF. CDR3 in DNA: TGTGCCACCTCAAAGGGGGGCCAGCCCCAGCATTTT.

The CDR3 here is CASSGDRGNSPLHF. The CDR3 nucleotides are TGTGCCAGCAGTGGGGACAGGGGTAATTCACCCCTCCACTTT. The rearrangement uses TRBV27 and TRBJ1-6, with 10 bases identical to TRBD1. CDR3 length equals 14 residues. CDR1 is MNHEY, CDR2 SMNVEV, per germline (reference sequence). The trim removed 5 bases at V and 6 bases at J, leaving 1 base unmatched.

The chain has TRBV2 and TRBJ2-1, with D unresolved. Deletions cut 6 bases from V and 8 bases from J, with 11 bases between. The CDR3 is 12 residues long. Germline CDR1 SNHLY, CDR2 FYNNEI. This CDR3 reads CASRDNIYEQFF. The CDR3 nucleotides are TGTGCCAGCAGAGACAATATTTATGAGCAGTTCTTC.

This clonotype was counted many times. The V call is TRBV6-1, the J call TRBJ2-7; 8 positions match TRBD1. J gave up 6 bases and V 6 bases, and 16 bases lay outside the gene matches. Germline V gene lookup returns CDR1 MNHNS and CDR2 SASEGT. This CDR3 region has 16 residues. CDR3 in amino acids: CASSSRRTGSGREQYF. The CDR3, as DNA: TGTGCCAGCAGCTCTCGTCGGACAGGGTCGGGACGCGAGCAGTACTTC.

This clonotype has ten or more counts. The genes are TRBV3-1 and TRBJ1-2; no definite D call. The germline V gene has CDR1 LGHDT and CDR2 YNNKEL (reference sequence). Trimming shortened V by 2 bases and J by 4 bases, and 5 bases separated the two germline ends. The CDR3 loop spans 12 amino acids. The CDR3 DNA reads TGTGCCAGCAGCCAACGACTCTATGGCTACACCTTC. Protein sequence: CASSQRLYGYTF. The full variable domain, completed using reference TRBV3-1 and TRBJ1-2, is DTAVSQTPKYLVTQMGNDKSIKCEQNLGHDTMYWYKQDSKKFLKIMFSYNNKELIINETVPNRFSPKSPDKAHLNLHINSLELGDSAVYFCASSQRLYGYTFGSGTRLTVV.

The J gene is TRBJ1-1, the V gene TRBV20-1; D might be TRBD1 (5 bases). V lost 3 bases and J lost 6, with 14 bases in between. The CDR3 runs 13 residues. The germline V gene encodes CDR1 DFQATT and CDR2 SNEGSKA (reference sequence). CDR3 in DNA: TGCAGTGCTAGGTACCCCAGGGCCCCTGAAGCTTTCTTT. It encodes CSARYPRAPEAFF.

This clonotype has a count of ten or more. This sequence joins TRBV20-1 and TRBJ2-5; 7 nucleotides align to TRBD2. Germline V gives CDR1 DFQATT, CDR2 SNEGSKA (reference sequence). The trim removed 0 bases at V and 5 bases at J, leaving 9 bases unmatched. This CDR3 is 15 amino acids long. Here the CDR3 reads CSARDGREIWETQYF. The CDR3 region has the DNA TGCAGTGCTAGAGATGGGCGGGAGATTTGGGAGACCCAGTACTTC.

In this sample, this clonotype turned up many times. This rearrangement joins TRBV30 to TRBJ2-1; D may be TRBD2 (5 bases). Germline lookup yields CDR1 GTSNPN and CDR2 SVGIG (reference sequence). Trimming stripped 1 base from V and 7 bases from J, with 5 bases between. CDR3 length: 11 residues. CDR3 in amino acids: CAWSGGNEQFF. In nucleotides, the CDR3 is TGTGCCTGGAGTGGAGGGAATGAGCAGTTCTTC.

The table lists this clonotype with many counts. The chain carries TRBV2 and TRBJ2-1; D not resolved. Trimming shortened V by 6 bases and J by 5 bases, and 8 bases separated the two germline ends. This CDR3 spans 12 amino acids. Germline lookup yields CDR1 SNHLY and CDR2 FYNNEI. CDR3 sequence (DNA): TGTGCCAGCAGCCCAACCCACAATGAGCAGTTCTTC. Its translation is CASSPTHNEQFF.